This T cell receptor beta chain is drawn from a study of shared clonotypes between healthy human individuals. With 5 bases removed from V and 2 bases from J, the gap between germline ends came to 12 bases. Germline V gene lookup returns CDR1 MNHNY and CDR2 SVGAGI (reference sequence). The CDR3 is 14 amino acids. Sequencing was performed with immunoSEQ multiplex PCR; in TCRdb, only in-frame clones are kept and a portion is missing. The repertoire includes about 2.3 million clones, more than 85% of them detected once, and 0.3% to 0.4% sits in the top ten. The sample taken for sequencing was naive CD4+ T cells from PBMCs. The subset here: CD45RA+ positively selected. The chain carries TRBV6-6 and TRBJ1-2, with unresolved D. This TCR was recovered from a man younger than 35 in good health. Some clones in this sample may be carry-over from other donors' samples. This CDR3 is CASSDPQKNYGYTF. CDR3 nucleotides: TGTGCCAGCAGTGATCCCCAGAAAAACTATGGCTACACCTTC.